The 10 T cell receptor beta chains reported below all come from one sample, sequenced in a study of T cell repertoires in cytomegalovirus infection (dated by TCRdb to about 2019). TCRdb shows the sequencer as Illumina HiSeq 1500. TCRdb reprocessed the public reads (quality trimming at Q25 with fastp, clone calling with MiXCR) and kept in-frame beta chains. When rows share a CDR3 protein, they turn into one entry using the most common DNA and genes. This sample holds about 140,000 distinct CDR3 sequences; roughly 6% were observed only once. Of the sample, approximately 19% falls within the top ten clones. The source material was PBMCs. The receptors shown here come from a human donor in good health (CMV status not recorded). Some clones in this sample may be carry-over from other donors' samples.

V usage is TRBV28 and J usage is TRBJ1-1, with D unresolved. The germline CDR1 and CDR2 sequences are MDHEN and SYDVKM. V lost 2 bases and J lost 1, with 14 bases in between. CDR3 length equals 16 residues. CDR3 sequence (DNA): TGTGCCAGCAGTTTAGTAAGGGTTGGGCAGAACACTGAAGCTTTCTTT. Translated: CASSLVRVGQNTEAFF.

In this sample, this clonotype turned up many times. This chain links TRBV19 with TRBJ1-2, with D unclear. Germline CDR1 and CDR2: LNHDA and SQIVND (reference sequence). This CDR3 comprises 16 residues. The ends were cut back, 1 base at V and 4 bases at J, with 16 bases in the middle. The CDR3 nucleotides are TGTGCCAGTAGTATAGCGCCCGGTATCTCCATCTATGGCTACACCTTC. Its protein product is CASSIAPGISIYGYTF.

This clonotype was recorded many times. This rearrangement joins TRBV7-8 to TRBJ1-4; 7 nucleotides align to TRBD1. V was pared by 4 bases and J by 0 bases, with 5 bases of the junction left unmatched. This CDR3 is 16 amino acids long. Germline-derived CDR1 and CDR2 are SGHVS and FQNEAQ. In DNA, the CDR3 is TGTGCCAGCAGCTATAGACAGGGCGCAACTAATGAAAAACTGTTTTTT. It yields the protein CASSYRQGATNEKLFF.

The table lists this clonotype with many counts. J is TRBJ1-1 and V is TRBV2, with a weak D call TRBD1 (5 bases). There are 10 residues in the CDR3. CDR1 is SNHLY, CDR2 FYNNEI, per germline. The CDR3, as DNA: TGTGCGTCGAGGGGTGCTGAAGCTTTCTTT. Residues: CASRGAEAFF. Looking up the rest from reference TRBV2 and TRBJ1-1 gives the full variable domain: EPEVTQTPSHQVTQMGQEVILRCVPISNHLYFYWYRQILGQKVEFLVSFYNNEISEKSEIFDDQFSVERPDGSNFTLKIRSTKLEDSAMYFCASRGAEAFFGQGTRLTVV.

This clonotype was recorded many times. The chain employs TRBV7-8 and TRBJ1-5; D remains unclear. The germline V gene has CDR1 SGHVS and CDR2 FQNEAQ. The CDR3 is made up of 16 amino acids. V was clipped by 3 bases and J by 1 base, with 13 bases between them. DNA of the CDR3: TGTGCCAGCAGCTTCCGTGGAGATAGAAGCAATCAGCCCCAGCATTTT. Translated, it gives CASSFRGDRSNQPQHF.

At least ten counts were recorded for this clonotype. V and J are TRBV9 and TRBJ2-7; 9 bases line up with TRBD1. V was pared by 0 bases and J by 5 bases, with 3 bases of the junction left unmatched. This CDR3 comprises 14 residues. Germline values: CDR1 SGDLS, CDR2 YYNGEE. The DNA of the CDR3 is TGTGCCAGCAGCGTAGCAGGGGACAGGGACGAGCAGTACTTC. This sequence encodes CASSVAGDRDEQYF.

This clonotype has only a few counts. The chain has TRBV7-9 and TRBJ2-2; D is undetermined. The germline V gene has CDR1 SEHNR and CDR2 FQNEAQ (reference sequence). The CDR3 sequence is 14 residues long. Trimming removed 5 bases from V and 2 bases from J, with 9 bases in between. The DNA of the CDR3 is TGTGCCAGCAGCAGCCGAATTAACACCGGGGAGCTGTTTTTT. Its translation: CASSSRINTGELFF.

This clonotype has a handful of counts. The chain recombines TRBV15 with TRBJ1-1, with D perhaps TRBD1 (5 bases). This CDR3 contains 16 residues. V dropped 1 base and J dropped 7 bases, with 19 bases sitting between them. CDR1 and CDR2 from the germline V gene are LNHNV and YYDKDF (reference sequence). The CDR3, as DNA: TGTGCCACCAGCAGAGGGGGGATTGGAGGGACCGATGAAGCTTTCTTT. It is translated as CATSRGGIGGTDEAFF.

The chain is built from TRBV7-2 and TRBJ2-3; a weak D match, TRBD1 (5 bases). Germline lookup yields CDR1 SGHTA and CDR2 FQGNSA. Trimming left V 4 bases short and J 6 bases short, with 17 bases between. This CDR3 spans 15 amino acids. In DNA, the CDR3 is TGTGCCAGCAGCTCTACAGGACCTTCTGGGGATACGCAGTATTTT. It codes for CASSSTGPSGDTQYF.

The table lists this clonotype with many counts. The chain is built from TRBV6-5 and TRBJ1-2, with D possibly matching TRBD1 (5 bases). This CDR3 is 14 amino acids long. V lost 6 bases, J lost 5 bases, and 16 bases lay in between. In germline, CDR1 is MNHEY, CDR2 SVGAGI. CDR3 region: CASSPPGGYYGYTF. The CDR3 DNA reads as TGTGCCAGCAGCCCCCCTGGGGGTTATTATGGCTACACCTTC.